What follows describes a single T cell receptor beta chain. This specimen comes from a study of T cells in localized non-small cell lung cancer. This table comes from immunoSEQ multiplex PCR, and its TCRdb copy is limited to in-frame clones, with some not included. The sample consists of 100,000 to 150,000 clones, roughly 90% of them appearing once. The CDR3 contains 13 residues. CDR1 SNHLY and CDR2 FYNNEI come from the germline V gene. V shed 6 bases, J shed 9 bases, and the junction held 8 bases outside the gene matches. This clonotype was sampled from a female donor of 60 years or more with stage I lung adenocarcinoma. The chain recombines TRBV2 with TRBJ2-1; 7 bases fit TRBD2. Material: peripheral blood, obtained before any cancer treatment. The CDR3 DNA follows: TGTGCCAGCAGAGCGGAAGGGAGGGCTGAGCAGTTCTTC. Translated: CASRAEGRAEQFF.